These T cell receptor beta chains were read from a single sample in a study of graft-versus-host responses after intestinal transplantation. These TCRs' antigens remain unknown. Using immunoSEQ multiplex PCR, the repertoire was profiled, and TCRdb retains in-frame clones only, with some absent. Of about 100,000 clones in the sample, approximately 84% were seen once. The sequencing used unstimulated CD4+ T cells sorted from spleen or lymph node cells, collected before transplant. These receptors were obtained from a human donor who was the organ donor for an intestinal transplant. The CDR3 runs from the conserved cysteine through the conserved F or W. The order of the fields is clone size, D gene, J gene, V gene, CDR3 protein, CDR3 DNA. D genes are given only for firm matches. Rows may omit the clone size; those that give it use once, few, many or a size class.

clone_size: once
d_call: NA
j_call: TRBJ1-1
v_call: TRBV2
cdr3_aa: CASALEVNTEAFF
cdr3_nt: TGTGCCAGCGCCTTAGAAGTAAACACTGAAGCTTTCTTT

clone_size: NA
d_call: NA
j_call: TRBJ2-5
v_call: TRBV11-2
cdr3_aa: CASSHSNLVETQYF
cdr3_nt: TGTGCCAGCAGCCATAGCAACCTAGTCGAGACCCAGTACTTC

clone_size: once
d_call: TRBD2
j_call: TRBJ2-3
v_call: TRBV6-4
cdr3_aa: CASSVAPGGKRDTQYF
cdr3_nt: TGTGCCAGCAGTGTCGCCCCGGGAGGAAAGAGGGATACGCAGTATTTT

clone_size: NA
d_call: NA
j_call: TRBJ2-5
v_call: TRBV4-1
cdr3_aa: CASSQGARETQYF
cdr3_nt: TGCGCCAGCAGCCAAGGGGCTCGAGAGACCCAGTACTTC

clone_size: once
d_call: NA
j_call: TRBJ1-6
v_call: TRBV11-1
cdr3_aa: CASSSALRGGNSPLHF
cdr3_nt: TGTGCCAGCAGCTCCGCCTTGAGGGGGGGTAATTCACCCCTCCACTTT

clone_size: NA
d_call: NA
j_call: TRBJ1-2
v_call: TRBV11-1
cdr3_aa: CASSLSGAYGYTF
cdr3_nt: TGTGCCAGCAGCTTGTCTGGCGCTTATGGCTACACCTTC

clone_size: NA
d_call: TRBD1
j_call: TRBJ1-1
v_call: TRBV5-1
cdr3_aa: CASSLDSTGAEAFF
cdr3_nt: TGCGCCAGCAGCTTGGATTCAACAGGGGCTGAAGCTTTCTTT

clone_size: NA
d_call: NA
j_call: TRBJ1-2
v_call: TRBV28
cdr3_aa: CASHSPRYGYTF
cdr3_nt: TGCGCCAGCCATTCCCCCCGGTATGGCTACACCTTC

clone_size: NA
d_call: TRBD1
j_call: TRBJ1-2
v_call: TRBV19
cdr3_aa: CASRYRGREGYTF
cdr3_nt: TGTGCCAGTAGATACAGGGGGCGCGAGGGCTACACCTTC

clone_size: NA
d_call: TRBD2
j_call: TRBJ2-2
v_call: TRBV5-6
cdr3_aa: CASGWGLAGWTNTGELFF
cdr3_nt: TGTGCCTCCGGATGGGGACTAGCGGGGTGGACGAACACCGGGGAGCTGTTTTTT

clone_size: once
d_call: NA
j_call: TRBJ1-5
v_call: TRBV18
cdr3_aa: CASSPQDRDINQPQHF
cdr3_nt: TGTGCCAGCTCACCCCAAGACAGAGACATCAATCAGCCCCAGCATTTT

clone_size: once
d_call: TRBD2
j_call: TRBJ2-1
v_call: TRBV9
cdr3_aa: CASSRTTSGSSYNEQFF
cdr3_nt: TGTGCCAGCAGCCGCACTACTAGCGGCAGCTCCTACAATGAGCAGTTCTTC

clone_size: NA
d_call: TRBD2
j_call: TRBJ2-5
v_call: TRBV4-2
cdr3_aa: CASSETGMTSLQETQYF
cdr3_nt: TGTGCCAGCAGCGAAACCGGGATGACTAGCCTCCAAGAGACCCAGTACTTC

clone_size: NA
d_call: NA
j_call: TRBJ2-7
v_call: TRBV7-9
cdr3_aa: CASSLAGQAYEQYF
cdr3_nt: TGTGCCAGCAGCTTAGCTGGGCAGGCCTACGAGCAGTACTTC

clone_size: once
d_call: NA
j_call: TRBJ1-2
v_call: TRBV6-5
cdr3_aa: CASSPVGVKVYGYTF
cdr3_nt: TGTGCCAGCAGTCCCGTAGGAGTTAAAGTCTATGGCTACACCTTC

clone_size: NA
d_call: TRBD1
j_call: TRBJ2-7
v_call: TRBV28
cdr3_aa: CASSFNPTGYSYEQYF
cdr3_nt: TGTGCCAGCAGTTTTAACCCGACAGGGTACTCCTACGAGCAGTACTTC

clone_size: NA
d_call: NA
j_call: TRBJ2-1
v_call: TRBV30
cdr3_aa: CAWSDKPRGSYNEQFF
cdr3_nt: TGTGCCTGGAGTGATAAGCCACGCGGCTCCTACAATGAGCAGTTCTTC

clone_size: NA
d_call: NA
j_call: TRBJ1-3
v_call: TRBV6-6
cdr3_aa: CASSPTGYSGNTIYF
cdr3_nt: TGTGCCAGCAGTCCCACAGGTTACTCTGGAAACACCATATATTTT

clone_size: NA
d_call: NA
j_call: TRBJ2-1
v_call: TRBV15
cdr3_aa: CATSRDLRDNEQFF
cdr3_nt: TGTGCCACCAGCAGAGATTTAAGGGACAATGAGCAGTTCTTC

clone_size: NA
d_call: NA
j_call: TRBJ2-7
v_call: TRBV2
cdr3_aa: CASSATYGSEQYF
cdr3_nt: TGTGCCAGCAGTGCGACATATGGGTCCGAGCAGTACTTC

clone_size: once
d_call: NA
j_call: TRBJ1-2
v_call: TRBV28
cdr3_aa: CASLGQLSYGYTF
cdr3_nt: TGTGCCAGCCTGGGCCAACTCTCCTATGGCTACACCTTC

clone_size: NA
d_call: NA
j_call: TRBJ2-5
v_call: TRBV4-1
cdr3_aa: CASSRGSSWETQYF
cdr3_nt: TGCGCCAGCAGCCGGGGGTCTAGCTGGGAGACCCAGTACTTC

clone_size: NA
d_call: NA
j_call: TRBJ1-3
v_call: TRBV10-3
cdr3_aa: CAISEGQASGNTIYF
cdr3_nt: TGTGCCATCAGTGAAGGTCAGGCCTCTGGAAACACCATATATTTT

clone_size: NA
d_call: TRBD1
j_call: TRBJ1-5
v_call: TRBV30
cdr3_aa: CAWSDPNRDSGYQPQHF
cdr3_nt: TGTGCCTGGAGTGACCCAAACCGGGACAGCGGCTATCAGCCCCAGCATTTT

clone_size: NA
d_call: NA
j_call: TRBJ2-7
v_call: TRBV30
cdr3_aa: CAWGRDQTGYEQYF
cdr3_nt: TGTGCCTGGGGCAGGGACCAAACAGGGTACGAGCAGTACTTC

clone_size: NA
d_call: TRBD1
j_call: TRBJ2-7
v_call: TRBV6-5
cdr3_aa: CASSRDRGLYEQYF
cdr3_nt: TGTGCCAGCAGCCGAGACAGGGGTCTATACGAGCAGTACTTC

clone_size: NA
d_call: TRBD1
j_call: TRBJ1-5
v_call: TRBV9
cdr3_aa: CASNPTGDNQPQHF
cdr3_nt: TGTGCCAGCAACCCGACAGGGGACAATCAGCCCCAGCATTTT

clone_size: NA
d_call: NA
j_call: TRBJ2-1
v_call: TRBV30
cdr3_aa: CAWRGAVHNEQFF
cdr3_nt: TGTGCCTGGAGGGGAGCAGTGCATAATGAGCAGTTCTTC

clone_size: NA
d_call: TRBD1
j_call: TRBJ2-2
v_call: TRBV15
cdr3_aa: CATSRLGTGDTGELFF
cdr3_nt: TGTGCCACCAGCAGATTAGGGACAGGGGACACCGGGGAGCTGTTTTTT

clone_size: few
d_call: TRBD1
j_call: TRBJ2-2
v_call: TRBV5-4
cdr3_aa: CASSQIGQAYDLTGELFF
cdr3_nt: TGTGCCAGCAGCCAGATAGGACAGGCCTATGACTTAACCGGGGAGCTGTTTTTT

clone_size: NA
d_call: NA
j_call: TRBJ1-4
v_call: TRBV9
cdr3_aa: CASSAGANNFNEKLFF
cdr3_nt: TGTGCCAGCAGCGCGGGGGCCAACAACTTTAATGAGAAACTGTTTTTT

clone_size: NA
d_call: TRBD2
j_call: TRBJ2-5
v_call: TRBV19
cdr3_aa: CASSLSLLLAGGQETQYF
cdr3_nt: TGTGCCAGTAGCCTTAGCCTCCTCCTAGCGGGGGGGCAAGAGACCCAGTACTTC

clone_size: NA
d_call: TRBD1
j_call: TRBJ1-3
v_call: TRBV7-3
cdr3_aa: CASSPTGSGNTIYF
cdr3_nt: TGTGCCAGCAGCCCGACAGGGTCCGGAAACACCATATATTTT

clone_size: NA
d_call: NA
j_call: TRBJ2-5
v_call: TRBV2
cdr3_aa: CASSEVGQETQYF
cdr3_nt: TGTGCCAGCAGTGAAGTGGGACAAGAGACCCAGTACTTC

clone_size: NA
d_call: NA
j_call: TRBJ1-1
v_call: TRBV9
cdr3_aa: CASSGGPMNTEAFF
cdr3_nt: TGTGCCAGCAGCGGCGGGCCCATGAACACTGAAGCTTTCTTT

clone_size: NA
d_call: NA
j_call: TRBJ2-3
v_call: TRBV5-5
cdr3_aa: CASSLDVGGGRTDTQYF
cdr3_nt: TGTGCCAGCAGCTTGGATGTAGGGGGGGGCCGGACAGATACGCAGTATTTT

clone_size: NA
d_call: TRBD1
j_call: TRBJ1-6
v_call: TRBV6-5
cdr3_aa: CASSYRTGIGNSPLHF
cdr3_nt: TGTGCCAGCAGCTACCGGACAGGGATCGGAAATTCACCCCTCCACTTT

clone_size: NA
d_call: TRBD1
j_call: TRBJ1-5
v_call: TRBV5-8
cdr3_aa: CASSPDRGSNSNQPQHF
cdr3_nt: TGTGCCAGCAGCCCCGACAGGGGGTCTAATAGCAATCAGCCCCAGCATTTT

clone_size: NA
d_call: NA
j_call: TRBJ2-6
v_call: TRBV18
cdr3_aa: CASSPPGTASSGANVLTF
cdr3_nt: TGTGCCAGCTCACCGCCCGGGACGGCGAGCTCTGGGGCCAACGTCCTGACTTTC

clone_size: few
d_call: TRBD1
j_call: TRBJ1-2
v_call: TRBV7-9
cdr3_aa: CASSLAGQGASGYTF
cdr3_nt: TGTGCCAGCAGCTTAGCGGGACAGGGGGCGAGTGGCTACACCTTC

clone_size: NA
d_call: NA
j_call: TRBJ2-7
v_call: TRBV9
cdr3_aa: CASSPHWSRGAEQYF
cdr3_nt: TGTGCCAGCAGCCCGCACTGGAGTCGGGGCGCCGAGCAGTACTTC

clone_size: once
d_call: NA
j_call: TRBJ1-6
v_call: TRBV9
cdr3_aa: CASSVRSGDSPLHF
cdr3_nt: TGTGCCAGCAGCGTGAGGTCGGGGGATTCACCCCTCCACTTT

clone_size: NA
d_call: TRBD1
j_call: TRBJ1-2
v_call: TRBV5-6
cdr3_aa: CASSFGDSRRVGGYTF
cdr3_nt: TGTGCCAGCAGCTTTGGGGACAGCAGACGGGTTGGTGGCTACACCTTC

clone_size: NA
d_call: NA
j_call: TRBJ2-7
v_call: TRBV10-3
cdr3_aa: CAISPWTTDYEQYF
cdr3_nt: TGTGCCATCAGCCCTTGGACTACCGACTACGAGCAGTACTTC

clone_size: few
d_call: NA
j_call: TRBJ1-5
v_call: TRBV30
cdr3_aa: CAWSVKGTPNQPQHF
cdr3_nt: TGTGCCTGGAGTGTAAAGGGGACACCAAATCAGCCCCAGCATTTT

clone_size: NA
d_call: TRBD1
j_call: TRBJ2-7
v_call: TRBV5-1
cdr3_aa: CASSLSGTGVSNEQYF
cdr3_nt: TGCGCCAGCAGCCTATCCGGGACAGGGGTTAGCAACGAGCAGTACTTC

clone_size: NA
d_call: NA
j_call: TRBJ2-1
v_call: TRBV5-1
cdr3_aa: CASSVTVGSNNEQFF
cdr3_nt: TGCGCCAGCAGCGTGACAGTAGGTAGCAACAATGAGCAGTTCTTC

clone_size: NA
d_call: NA
j_call: TRBJ2-3
v_call: TRBV7-2
cdr3_aa: CASALADTQYF
cdr3_nt: TGTGCCAGCGCTTTGGCAGATACGCAGTATTTT

clone_size: NA
d_call: TRBD1
j_call: TRBJ1-1
v_call: TRBV5-1
cdr3_aa: CASSLRDRDTEAFF
cdr3_nt: TGCGCCAGCAGCTTGAGGGACAGGGACACTGAAGCTTTCTTT

clone_size: once
d_call: NA
j_call: TRBJ2-5
v_call: TRBV21-1
cdr3_aa: CASSKGLIQETQYF
cdr3_nt: TGTGCCAGCAGCAAGGGCCTGATTCAAGAGACCCAGTACTTC

clone_size: few
d_call: TRBD2
j_call: TRBJ2-7
v_call: TRBV18
cdr3_aa: CASSPGRIYEQYF
cdr3_nt: TGTGCCAGCTCACCCGGGAGGATCTACGAGCAGTACTTC